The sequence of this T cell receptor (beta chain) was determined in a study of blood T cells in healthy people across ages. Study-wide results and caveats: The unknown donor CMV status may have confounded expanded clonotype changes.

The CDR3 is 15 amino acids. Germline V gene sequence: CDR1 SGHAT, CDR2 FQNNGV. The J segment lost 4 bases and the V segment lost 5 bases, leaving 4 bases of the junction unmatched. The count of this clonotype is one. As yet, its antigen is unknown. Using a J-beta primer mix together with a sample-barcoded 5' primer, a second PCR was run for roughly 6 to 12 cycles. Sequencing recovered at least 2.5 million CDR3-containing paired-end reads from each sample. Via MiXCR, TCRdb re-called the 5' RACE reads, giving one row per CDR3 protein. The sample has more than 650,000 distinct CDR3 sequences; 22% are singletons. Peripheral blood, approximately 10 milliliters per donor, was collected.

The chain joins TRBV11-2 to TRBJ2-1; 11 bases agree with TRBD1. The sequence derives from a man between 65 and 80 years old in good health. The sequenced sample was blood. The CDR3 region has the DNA TGTGCCAGCAGCACCGGGACAGGGGGATACAATGAGCAGTTCTTC. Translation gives CASSTGTGGYNEQFF. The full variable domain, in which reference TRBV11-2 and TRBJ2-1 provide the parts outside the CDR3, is EAGVAQSPRYKIIEKRQSVAFWCNPISGHATLYWYQQILGQGPKLLIQFQNNGVVDDSQLPKDRFSAERLKGVDSTLKIQPAKLEDSAVYLCASSTGTGGYNEQFFGPGTRLTVL.